Below are 30 T cell receptor beta chains sequenced from a single sample in a study of response to subunit inactivated influenza vaccine. MiXCR, applied by TCRdb to the RT-PCR reads, yields one record per CDR3 protein. The sample records a few hundred thousand distinct CDR3 sequences, approximately 15% being singletons. This specimen consisted of PBMCs from blood, obtained 11 to 12 days after vaccination. The receptor source for this set is a man aged 50 to 60 who received an inactivated influenza vaccine.

This clonotype was seen a handful of times. The CDR3 spells CSAYRSGHNEQFF. The CDR3 nucleotides read TGCAGTGCCTATCGTTCCGGGCACAATGAGCAGTTCTTC. This sequence joins TRBV20-1 and TRBJ2-1, with no clear D. The CDR3 runs 13 residues. Germline CDR1 reads DFQATT; CDR2 reads SNEGSKA (reference sequence). V was clipped by 6 bases and J by 5 bases, with 14 bases between them.

This clonotype was detected ten times or more. The chain carries TRBV20-1 and TRBJ2-7; 7 positions agree with TRBD2. The junction had 8 bases not matched to a gene; V was cut back by 3 bases and J by 3 bases. Per the germline V gene, CDR1 is DFQATT and CDR2 is SNEGSKA (reference sequence). The CDR3 contains 14 residues. CDR3: CSARSLAEFYEQYF. The CDR3 DNA reads as TGCAGTGCTAGGTCCCTAGCGGAGTTCTACGAGCAGTACTTC.

This clonotype was recorded a few times. This chain connects TRBV25-1 to TRBJ1-5; D is perhaps TRBD1 (5 bases). Trimming pared 6 bases from V and 4 bases from J, leaving 10 bases between. Germline V lookup: CDR1 MGHDK, CDR2 SYGVNS. The CDR3 length is 13 residues. CDR3 coding DNA: TGTGCCAGCAGGGGGGAGGGGAATCAGCCCCAGCATTTT. Its translation is CASRGEGNQPQHF.

V and J are TRBV10-3 and TRBJ2-3, with 10 positions matching TRBD2. This CDR3 contains 16 residues. J was trimmed by 1 base and V by 5 bases; bases with no gene match: 6. Germline lookup yields CDR1 ENHRY and CDR2 SYGVKD. The CDR3 loop reads CAISNGLAGGTDTQYF. The CDR3, as DNA: TGTGCCATCAGTAACGGGCTAGCGGGGGGCACAGATACGCAGTATTTT.

J is TRBJ2-1 and V is TRBV3-1; 7 bases are shared with TRBD1. The CDR3 loop spans 15 amino acids. Germline CDR1 is LGHDT and CDR2 is YNNKEL (reference sequence). Germline trimming cut 4 bases from V and 4 bases from J; bases unmatched to any gene: 7. The CDR3 DNA follows: TGTGCCAGCAGCCCGGCCGAGGGGGCTTACAATGAGCAGTTCTTC. It is translated as CASSPAEGAYNEQFF.

The table lists this clonotype with a few counts. The chain has TRBV4-1 and TRBJ2-5; perhaps D is TRBD1 or TRBD2 (6 bases each). This CDR3 comprises 19 residues. Germline V gives CDR1 MGHRA, CDR2 YSYEKL. Trimming stripped 3 bases from V and 0 bases from J, with 23 bases between. The CDR3 is CASSQGIRGWGAYQETQYF. DNA for the CDR3: TGCGCCAGCAGCCAGGGTATCCGGGGTTGGGGGGCGTACCAAGAGACCCAGTACTTC.

The J gene is TRBJ2-4, the V gene TRBV6-4; 7 bases are a match to TRBD1. There are 16 residues in the CDR3. With 7 bases clipped from V and 3 bases from J, the junction kept 12 bases outside the gene matches. The germline V gene encodes CDR1 MRHNA and CDR2 SNTAGT. CDR3 region: CASKGRGKDVKNIQYF. The CDR3 nucleotides read TGTGCCAGCAAAGGCAGGGGGAAGGACGTCAAAAACATTCAGTACTTC.

This clonotype has more than one count but fewer than ten. The CDR3 loop reads CASSSPGTGVDGYTF. DNA of the CDR3: TGCGCCAGCAGCTCGCCCGGGACAGGGGTGGATGGCTACACCTTC. The gene calls are TRBV5-1 and TRBJ1-2; 10 nucleotides agree with TRBD1. CDR1 SGHRS and CDR2 YFSETQ come from the germline V gene. The CDR3 length is 15 residues. Trimming took 3 bases from V and 6 from J; bases not matched to a gene: 8.

The rearrangement joins TRBV7-2 to TRBJ2-3, with 10 positions matching TRBD2. This CDR3 contains 14 residues. V gave up 3 bases and J gave up 4 bases; unmatched junction bases: 1. From germline, CDR1 is SGHTA and CDR2 FQGNSA. The CDR3 nucleotides are TGTGCCAGCAGCTTGAGCGGGAGGGCAGATACGCAGTATTTT. Its translation is CASSLSGRADTQYF.

The rearrangement uses TRBV12-3 or TRBV12-4 and TRBJ2-5, with 9 positions matching TRBD1. Trimming took 4 bases from V and 4 from J; bases not matched to a gene: 7. There are 15 residues in the CDR3. The CDR3 sequence: CASSYTGGAGETQYF. Here the CDR3 DNA reads TGTGCCAGCAGTTACACAGGGGGCGCAGGAGAGACCCAGTACTTC.

In regard to this clonotype: This may come from a read error, since a much larger clone is one base off. The rearrangement links TRBV6-2 or TRBV6-3 to TRBJ2-2; 7 bases match TRBD1. This CDR3 is 15 amino acids long. Germline values: CDR1 MNHEY, CDR2 SVGEGT. Losses at the gene ends were 7 bases for V and 4 bases for J; bases not matched to a gene: 9. CDR3 loop: CASNQDRPTTGELFF. The CDR3 DNA sequence: TGTGCCAGCAACCAGGACAGGCCAACCACCGGGGAGCTGTTTTTT.

This sequence joins TRBV7-8 and TRBJ2-1; the D is unclear. The germline gives CDR1 SGHVS, CDR2 FQNEAQ. The ends were cut back, 5 bases at V and 9 bases at J, with 14 bases in the middle. This CDR3 contains 13 residues. CDR3 sequence: CASSQKVVGEQFF. Here the CDR3 DNA reads TGTGCCAGCAGCCAAAAGGTGGTTGGTGAGCAGTTCTTC.

The J gene is TRBJ2-1, the V gene TRBV7-2; unclear D gene. The germline CDR1 and CDR2 sequences are SGHTA and FQGNSA. The CDR3 consists of 16 residues. The ends were cut back, 4 bases at V and 1 base at J, with 14 bases in the middle. CDR3 loop: CASSSDLSASYNEQFF. DNA of the CDR3: TGTGCCAGCAGCTCGGATCTGAGTGCTTCCTACAATGAGCAGTTCTTC.

The chain couples TRBV28 to TRBJ2-1; D is perhaps TRBD2 (7 bases). Germline V CDR1 and CDR2: MDHEN, SYDVKM. This CDR3 is built from 18 residues. V gave up 1 base and J gave up 6 bases, with 22 bases separating them. Here the CDR3 reads CASSLLGAGATSGNEQFF. In DNA, the CDR3 is TGTGCCAGCAGTTTATTGGGGGCGGGAGCCACCTCCGGCAATGAGCAGTTCTTC.

This clonotype was seen a few times. The V and J genes are TRBV10-3 and TRBJ1-4, with D unresolved. The CDR3 has 12 residues. V gave up 3 bases and J gave up 1 base, with 0 bases separating them. Germline V gives CDR1 ENHRY, CDR2 SYGVKD. CDR3 nucleotide sequence: TGTGCCATCAGTGAAACTAATGAAAAACTGTTTTTT. It translates to CAISETNEKLFF.

There are many counts of this clonotype. V and J are TRBV5-1 and TRBJ2-1; D remains ambiguous. Germline loops: CDR1 SGHRS, CDR2 YFSETQ. The CDR3 is 15 amino acids. The ends were cut back, 5 bases at V and 8 bases at J, with 20 bases in the middle. CDR3 DNA: TGCGCCAGCAGAGCGACGCCTTTCGGACGGGATGAGCAGTTCTTC. Translated: CASRATPFGRDEQFF.

The chain employs TRBV29-1 and TRBJ1-2, with a weak D call TRBD1 (6 bases). In germline, CDR1 is SQVTM, CDR2 ANQGSEA. V was pared by 6 bases and J by 6 bases, with 11 bases between. The CDR3 has 11 amino acids. As DNA, the CDR3 is TGCAGCGTAAGACAGGTCGATGGCTACACCTTC. Translated: CSVRQVDGYTF.

This sequence joins TRBV2 and TRBJ2-7, with D possibly TRBD2 on 6 matching bases. This CDR3 has 13 amino acids. V was pared by 3 bases and J by 4 bases, with 10 bases between. The germline gives CDR1 SNHLY, CDR2 FYNNEI. The CDR3 reads CASSEDYAYEQYF. CDR3 nucleotide sequence: TGTGCCAGCAGTGAGGACTACGCTTACGAGCAGTACTTC.

A word on this clonotype: Possible read error: a much larger clone is one base away. J is TRBJ2-3 and V is TRBV4-3; the match to TRBD1 covers 7 bases. This CDR3 is 15 amino acids long. Germline V gene lookup returns CDR1 LGHNA and CDR2 YSLEER. CDR3 bases: TGCGTCAGCAGCCAATGGACAGGATTCACAGATACGCAGTATTTT. Amino acids: CVSSQWTGFTDTQYF.

The chain employs TRBV27 and TRBJ2-2, with 12 bases identical to TRBD2. The CDR3 extends over 14 amino acids. Germline CDR1 reads MNHEY; CDR2 reads SMNVEV (reference sequence). Trimming removed 8 bases from V and 4 bases from J; junction bases left unmatched: 2. Written as DNA, the CDR3 is TGTGCCAGCGGACTAGCGGGATCCACCGGGGAGCTGTTTTTT. It is translated as CASGLAGSTGELFF.

The V call is TRBV20-1, the J call TRBJ2-1; tentative D call: TRBD1 (6 bases). The CDR3 totals 12 residues. Trimming pared 5 bases from V and 7 bases from J, leaving 12 bases between. Germline-derived CDR1 and CDR2 are DFQATT and SNEGSKA (reference sequence). The CDR3 coding sequence is TGCAGTGCTCCCAGGGGCACGAATGAGCAGTTCTTC. This encodes CSAPRGTNEQFF.

This clonotype was seen more than once but under ten times. The chain couples TRBV5-1 to TRBJ2-7; D is ambiguous. Germline V CDR1 and CDR2: SGHRS, YFSETQ. Trimming pared 0 bases from V and 5 bases from J, leaving 12 bases between. This CDR3 is built from 14 residues. CDR3 sequence (DNA): TGCGCCAGCAGCTTGGCCTATAAGGTCGACGAGCAGTACTTC. Translated: CASSLAYKVDEQYF.

The table lists this clonotype with a few counts. CDR3 DNA: TGTGCCAGCAGCCGGGGGGTATCTGGGGTTGCCGGTCAAGAGACCCAGTACTTC. The encoded protein is CASSRGVSGVAGQETQYF. The chain combines TRBV4-2 with TRBJ2-5; the D gene is possibly TRBD2 (6 bases). V was pared by 4 bases and J by 2 bases, with 23 bases between. The CDR3 runs 18 residues. The germline V gene has CDR1 LGHNA and CDR2 YNFKEQ.

This clonotype was seen a few times. The chain employs TRBV29-1 and TRBJ1-1; 9 bases map to TRBD1. Germline V lookup: CDR1 SQVTM, CDR2 ANQGSEA. The junction had 2 bases not matched to a gene; V was cut back by 6 bases and J by 3 bases. The CDR3 is made up of 12 amino acids. The CDR3 bases are TGCAGCGTCGGGACAGGGTACACTGAAGCTTTCTTT. It encodes CSVGTGYTEAFF.

DNA for the CDR3: TGTGCCAGTAGTACGGGACTAGCGGGGCGGGATGAGCAGTTCTTC. Its translation is CASSTGLAGRDEQFF. The V gene is TRBV19, the J gene TRBJ2-1; the match to TRBD2 covers 13 bases. The CDR3 loop spans 15 amino acids. V shed 4 bases, J shed 8 bases, and the junction held 5 bases outside the gene matches. The germline V gene encodes CDR1 LNHDA and CDR2 SQIVND (reference sequence).

This chain uses TRBV4-2 with TRBJ1-2; 9 nucleotides agree with TRBD1. The V gene end was trimmed by 0 bases and the J gene end by 6 bases; junction bases not matched to a gene: 8. Germline V gene data show CDR1 as LGHNA and CDR2 as YNFKEQ. This CDR3 region has 16 residues. In DNA form, the CDR3 reads TGTGCCAGCAGCCAAGAACCGCTGACAGGGGGGGATGGCTACACCTTC. Protein product: CASSQEPLTGGDGYTF.

The chain couples TRBV29-1 to TRBJ2-2; a weak D match, TRBD2 (5 bases). The germline CDR1 and CDR2 sequences are SQVTM and ANQGSEA. V was cut by 6 bases and J by 2 bases, with 13 bases left in between. This CDR3 region has 14 residues. In DNA, the CDR3 is TGCAGCGTAGCGGACTCCTCCAACACCGGGGAGCTGTTTTTT. It encodes CSVADSSNTGELFF.

The V and J genes are TRBV7-8 and TRBJ2-2; D perhaps matches TRBD1 (6 bases). V gave up 5 bases and J gave up 6 bases, with 19 bases separating them. CDR3 size: 16 residues. Germline lookup yields CDR1 SGHVS and CDR2 FQNEAQ. This chain's CDR3 is CASSGPNRALAGELFF. CDR3 sequence (DNA): TGTGCCAGCAGCGGACCTAACAGGGCTTTGGCCGGGGAGCTGTTTTTT.

This clonotype was counted between two and nine times. This chain joins TRBV10-2 and TRBJ2-1, with D perhaps matching TRBD2 (6 bases). This CDR3 is built from 16 residues. Germline lookup yields CDR1 WSHSY and CDR2 SAAADI. V shed 4 bases and J shed 7 bases, with 20 bases lying between them. CDR3 in amino acids: CASSATSPRMGNEQFF. Written as DNA, the CDR3 is TGCGCCAGCAGTGCTACTAGCCCCCGGATGGGGAATGAGCAGTTCTTC.

The chain links TRBV10-1 to TRBJ2-3, with D hard to call. This CDR3 contains 12 residues. Germline V lookup: CDR1 WNHNN, CDR2 SYGVQD (reference sequence). V dropped 1 base and J dropped 2 bases, with 1 base sitting between them. In nucleotides, the CDR3 is TGCGCCAGCAGTGAGTACACAGATACGCAGTATTTT. This sequence encodes CASSEYTDTQYF.